A single TCR beta chain is shown here with its context. It was during active infection that Seattle patients were enrolled and then longitudinally followed. This sample is part of a study of blood T cell repertoires in COVID-19. Turning to the study itself: T cells, B-cell-depleted T cells, or PBMCs provided the cDNA or gDNA that served as material.

Per the study methods: For nucleated cells, counts were estimated from reference gene primer amplification. Profiling relied on immunoSEQ multiplex PCR, and the TCRdb table lists in-frame clones only, not all of them. That table supplies the V and J calls and clone size; D and trimming were determined from the DNA. This sample has about 340,000 clones; 80% to 90% occur once, and the top ten carry about 6%. CDR3 size: 15 residues. Germline CDR1 is MGHRA and CDR2 is YSYEKL. V gave up 4 bases and J gave up 2 bases; unmatched junction bases: 6. The origin of this receptor is a woman aged 45-60 years with COVID-19, enrolled during active disease. The sequenced material came from peripheral blood. The chain is built from TRBV4-1 and TRBJ2-7, with 9 bases aligning to TRBD2. In nucleotides, the CDR3 is TGCGCCAGCAGCCGAGAAGCGGGAGGCCCCTACGAGCAGTACTTC. Amino acids: CASSREAGGPYEQYF.